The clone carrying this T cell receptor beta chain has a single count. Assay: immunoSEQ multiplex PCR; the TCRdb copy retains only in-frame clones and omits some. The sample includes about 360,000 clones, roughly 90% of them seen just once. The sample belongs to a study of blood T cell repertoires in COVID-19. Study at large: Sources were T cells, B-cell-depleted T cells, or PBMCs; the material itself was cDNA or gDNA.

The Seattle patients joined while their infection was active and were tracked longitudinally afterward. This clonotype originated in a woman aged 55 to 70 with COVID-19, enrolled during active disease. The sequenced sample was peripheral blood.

CDR3 sequence (DNA): TGTGCCAGCGACCCGACAGGGTCTAATGAGCAGTTCTTC. It encodes CASDPTGSNEQFF. This sequence joins TRBV2 and TRBJ2-1, with 7 positions matching TRBD1. Looked up from germline, CDR1 is SNHLY and CDR2 is FYNNEI. CDR3 size: 13 residues. J lost 7 bases, V lost 8 bases, and 8 bases had no gene match.